Listed below are T cell receptor beta chains from one sample, sequenced in a study of T cells expressing NK-cell markers. Following a re-call of the 5' RACE reads, TCRdb has one entry per CDR3 protein and lacks DNA. This sample's clone table lists 350,000 to 450,000 distinct CDR3 sequences. Sequencing was performed on blood T cells: a sorted CD56 or NKG2C T cell subset, CD4+ or CD8+ T cells, or bulk PBMC T cells (not recorded which). These receptor sequences come from a man aged 18-75 years in good health. Each CDR3 is given with its conserved first and last residue.

J: TRBJ1-1
V: TRBV6-1
CDR3: CASTVSTTNTEAFF

J: TRBJ2-2
V: TRBV7-2
CDR3: CASSLSTSRGGELFF

J: TRBJ2-5
V: TRBV7-9
CDR3: CASSAGTTYQETQYF

J: TRBJ2-7
V: TRBV20-1
CDR3: CSAGYSGGAIYEQYF

J: TRBJ2-1
V: TRBV20-1
CDR3: CSARDLFRPGRGGFDEQFF

J: TRBJ2-6
V: TRBV18
CDR3: CASSPQQGIFSGANVLTF

J: TRBJ2-3
V: TRBV20-1
CDR3: CSARDLGGLARLDTQYF

J: TRBJ2-1
V: TRBV4-2
CDR3: CASSQASGGSGNEQFF

J: TRBJ2-2
V: TRBV6-5
CDR3: CASSYVAGYNTGELFF

J: TRBJ1-6
V: TRBV6-5
CDR3: CASSWRDKDNSPLHF

J: TRBJ2-5
V: TRBV7-3
CDR3: CASSLQGGGIETQYF

J: TRBJ1-4
V: TRBV12-3/TRBV12-4
CDR3: CASSLSGGEKLFF

J: TRBJ2-1
V: TRBV11-2
CDR3: CASSIAGEQFF

J: TRBJ2-1
V: TRBV15
CDR3: CATARQGGFNEQFF

J: TRBJ2-3
V: TRBV20-1
CDR3: CSAPTGGTQYF

J: TRBJ1-5
V: TRBV6-2/TRBV6-3
CDR3: CASSPTKRSNQPQHF

J: TRBJ1-4
V: TRBV14
CDR3: CASGPGPPNEKLFF

J: TRBJ2-3
V: TRBV20-1
CDR3: CSARVLAGVQDTQYF

J: TRBJ1-4
V: TRBV7-9
CDR3: CASSSQGYNEKLFF

J: TRBJ2-5
V: TRBV5-1
CDR3: CASSSGLAGGPGEETQYF

J: TRBJ2-3
V: TRBV6-6
CDR3: CATGDRGWDTQYF

J: TRBJ1-2
V: TRBV18
CDR3: CASSPRDRDLNYGYTF

J: TRBJ1-1
V: TRBV18
CDR3: CASSPTGKGNTEAFF

J: TRBJ2-3
V: TRBV20-1
CDR3: CSARSLISSTDTQYF

J: TRBJ2-7
V: TRBV3-1
CDR3: CASSLWTGLIMEYF

J: TRBJ2-3
V: TRBV12-3/TRBV12-4
CDR3: CASRPGLAGMVDTQYF

J: TRBJ2-7
V: TRBV7-9
CDR3: CASSTPTGAKYEQYF

J: TRBJ1-2
V: TRBV20-1
CDR3: CSARVDDRGQSGYTF

J: TRBJ2-5
V: TRBV7-2
CDR3: CASSSLGLAGVKETQYF

J: TRBJ2-1
V: TRBV6-5
CDR3: CASSYFLGTRSYNEQFF

J: TRBJ2-7
V: TRBV5-1
CDR3: CASSSGQGARNPDYEQYF

J: TRBJ1-4
V: TRBV21-1
CDR3: CASSKLAGGTNEKLFF

J: TRBJ2-5
V: TRBV7-9
CDR3: CASSLAPGTVWTQYF

J: TRBJ2-3
V: TRBV3-1
CDR3: CASSQAGGIRTDTQYF

J: TRBJ1-3
V: TRBV28
CDR3: CASSPRGQGGNTIYF

J: TRBJ1-1
V: TRBV5-5
CDR3: CASSPGIAHEAFF

J: TRBJ2-1
V: TRBV3-1
CDR3: CASSQRLAGNNNEQFF

J: TRBJ1-2
V: TRBV4-2
CDR3: CASSQDRLVMRGGYTF

J: TRBJ2-3
V: TRBV12-3/TRBV12-4
CDR3: CASTPGGAAGSDTQYF

J: TRBJ2-3
V: TRBV5-5
CDR3: CASSLDRINTDTQYF

J: TRBJ2-1
V: TRBV20-1
CDR3: CSASAPRGYNEQFF

J: TRBJ2-5
V: TRBV13
CDR3: CASSRPVSIGQETQYF

J: TRBJ1-4
V: TRBV20-1
CDR3: CSATPWTGTSAEKLFF

J: TRBJ1-1
V: TRBV21-1
CDR3: CASSKVRWGRTEAFF

J: TRBJ1-6
V: TRBV16
CDR3: CASSQSTGARNSPLHF

J: TRBJ2-1
V: TRBV4-1
CDR3: CASSQIGAGTYNEQFF

J: TRBJ2-7
V: TRBV20-1
CDR3: CSAALLEGNREQYF

J: TRBJ2-3
V: TRBV2
CDR3: CATSTSGGEDTQYF

J: TRBJ2-5
V: TRBV7-2
CDR3: CASSLGGGGIETQYF

J: TRBJ2-1
V: TRBV19
CDR3: CASSPSSGGYNEQFF

J: TRBJ2-5
V: TRBV12-3/TRBV12-4
CDR3: CASSLGQTVQETQYF

J: TRBJ1-6
V: TRBV7-9
CDR3: CASRTGTLSPLHF